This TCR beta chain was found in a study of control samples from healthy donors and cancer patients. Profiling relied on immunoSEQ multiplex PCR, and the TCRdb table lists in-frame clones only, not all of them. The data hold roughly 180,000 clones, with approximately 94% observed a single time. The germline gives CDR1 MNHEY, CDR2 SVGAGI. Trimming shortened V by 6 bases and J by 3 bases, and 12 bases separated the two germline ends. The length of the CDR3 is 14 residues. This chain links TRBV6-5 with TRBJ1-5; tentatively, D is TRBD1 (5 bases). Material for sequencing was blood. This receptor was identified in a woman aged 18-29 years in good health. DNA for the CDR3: TGTGCCAGCAGCCCCTCGGGGCCCAATCAGCCCCAGCATTTT. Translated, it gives CASSPSGPNQPQHF.